This T cell receptor (beta chain) was recovered during a study of cytomegalovirus exposure and HLA in healthy donors. Overall study results and limits: Fewer N-insertions than the approximately 700-donor mean were reportedly shown by an Asian-associated ancestry cluster in a later analysis. The study found most TCR sequences rare, yet found some public TCRs in many donors. Later analysis showed most CMV-associated TCR beta chains appearing HLA-restricted.

Comment on this clone: Antigen unknown.

The PCR ran on 60 Vbeta and 13 Jbeta primers. Generated by immunoSEQ multiplex PCR, the TCRdb table keeps only in-frame clones and is missing some. Of over 200,000 clones in the sample, roughly 80% were seen once. Trimming at V came to 0 bases and at J to 5 bases, leaving 3 bases not matched to a gene. Germline values: CDR1 MNHEY, CDR2 SVGAGI. This CDR3 spans 15 amino acids. The donors were healthy bone marrow donors. Sequencing input: PBMCs. V gene TRBV6-5 combines with J gene TRBJ1-4; 7 positions agree with TRBD1. This TCR was sampled from a middle-aged woman in good health and CMV-seropositive. CDR3 sequence reads: CASSYSTGENEKLFF. DNA of the CDR3: TGTGCCAGCAGTTACTCCACAGGGGAGAATGAAAAACTGTTTTTT.